This T cell receptor (beta chain) is from a study of a mutant IDH1 vaccine in newly diagnosed glioma. Looking at the study overall: Commencement of vaccination occurred 4-6 weeks following radiotherapy alone, or concurrently with temozolomide cycles. A roughly 60% male, approximately 40% female split and a mean age of about 44 years characterized treated patients. Patients' prior therapy spanned radiotherapy, temozolomide, or both; most underwent both.

Clones were sequenced by immunoSEQ multiplex PCR, and TCRdb holds only the in-frame ones, with some missing. The sample comprises about 54,000 clones, 75% to 85% of which are singletons, and about 3.2% rests with the top ten. Comment on this clone: Its antigen is not identified. One junction end disagrees with the germline gene, perhaps due to a read error. The identical CDR3 is also encoded by other nucleotide sequences in the sample.

Study-wide points: Variations in leading peripheral T cell clonotypes appeared to have no connection with pseudoprogression.

Specified time point: week 5, during vaccination. Every single dose of the vaccine, 300 ug of mutant IDH1 20-mer peptide, came with topical imiquimod. The CDR3 is 15 amino acids. In germline, CDR1 is SNHLY, CDR2 FYNNEI. The rearrangement uses TRBV2 and TRBJ1-5, with a possible D match to TRBD1 (6 bases). Sequenced material: PBMCs, taken from a glioma patient whose treatment included an IDH1 peptide vaccine. The sequence derives from a man aged 25 to 45 with glioma. The CDR3 loop is CASSGTQGGNQPQHF. CDR3 DNA sequence: TGTGCCAGCAGTGGGACACAGGGAGGCAATCAGCCTCAGCATTTT.